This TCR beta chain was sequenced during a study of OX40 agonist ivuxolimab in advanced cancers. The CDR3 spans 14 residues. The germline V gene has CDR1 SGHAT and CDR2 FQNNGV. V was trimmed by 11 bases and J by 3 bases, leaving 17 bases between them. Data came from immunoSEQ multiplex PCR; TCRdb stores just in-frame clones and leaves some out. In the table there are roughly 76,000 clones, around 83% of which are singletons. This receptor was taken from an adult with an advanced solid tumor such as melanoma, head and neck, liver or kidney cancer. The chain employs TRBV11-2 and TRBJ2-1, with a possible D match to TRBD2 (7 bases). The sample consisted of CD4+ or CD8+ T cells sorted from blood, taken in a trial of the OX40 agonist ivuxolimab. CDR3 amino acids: CAGGGVSGYNEQFF. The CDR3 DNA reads TGTGCCGGAGGGGGGGTGAGCGGCTACAATGAGCAGTTCTTC.